The source of this TCR beta chain is a study of regulatory and conventional T cells in RAG deficiency. V dropped 2 bases and J dropped 4 bases, with 9 bases sitting between them. The germline V gene encodes CDR1 SEHNR and CDR2 FQNEAQ (reference sequence). This CDR3 spans 14 amino acids. Generated by immunoSEQ multiplex PCR, the TCRdb table keeps only in-frame clones and is missing some. In the table there are 30,000 to 35,000 clones, 90% of which are singletons. This sample was also put to use in a study of regulatory T cells. That investigation notes: The PCR used 52 TRBV and 13 TRBJ primers.

The sequenced sample was CD8+ T cells sorted from blood. The TCR sequence derives from a human donor in good health. The chain recombines TRBV7-9 with TRBJ2-1; D is unresolved. CDR3 residues: CASSLTDGYNEQFF. CDR3 in DNA: TGTGCCAGCAGCTTAACGGACGGATACAATGAGCAGTTCTTC. Filled out from reference TRBV7-9 and TRBJ2-1, the complete variable domain reads DTGVSQNPRHKITKRGQNVTFRCDPISEHNRLYWYRQTLGQGPEFLTYFQNEAQLEKSRLLSDRFSAERPKGSFSTLEIQRTEQGDSAMYLCASSLTDGYNEQFFGPGTRLTVL.